The rows below give T cell receptor beta chains drawn from one sample of a study of regulatory T cells in long-lasting Graves disease. TCRdb analysed the multiplex PCR reads with MiXCR anew, one entry per CDR3 protein. In the table there are 500,000 to 800,000 distinct CDR3 sequences, roughly 30% of which are singletons. Sequencing used peripheral blood mononuclear cells (PBMCs), obtained when the disease was refractory, from a patient treated with antithyroid drugs. These receptors originate from a female donor with Graves disease. The CDR3 runs from the conserved cysteine through the conserved F or W. A D gene is named only where the DNA matches it firmly. Expanded clones are given a class, and other clones once, few, many or no size at all.

size	V	D	J	DNA	CDR3
.	TRBV29-1	.	TRBJ2-6	TGCAGCGCGAGTCTACAGGTGGGCTTGCCCAACGTCCTGACTTTC	CSASLQVGLPNVLTF
.	TRBV6-1	.	TRBJ1-5	TGTGCCAGCAGTGAACGTACTCGGGGTAGCAATCAGCCCCAGCATTTT	CASSERTRGSNQPQHF
.	TRBV5-5	.	TRBJ1-2	TGTGCCAGCAGCTTGGTCCCCTGGGGCTACACCTTC	CASSLVPWGYTF
.	TRBV6-4	TRBD1	TRBJ2-5	TGTGCCAGCAGTGACTCGGGGGACAGGGTGGAAGAGACCCAGTACTTC	CASSDSGDRVEETQYF
many	TRBV28	.	TRBJ1-1	TGTGCCAGCAGTTCCCCACCAACAATGAACACTGAAGCTTTCTTT	CASSSPPTMNTEAFF
.	TRBV20-1	TRBD2	TRBJ2-7	TGCAGTGCCCTCCTAGCGGGATCGGGAGAGCAGTACTTC	CSALLAGSGEQYF
.	TRBV28	.	TRBJ1-1	TGTGCCAGCAGTTCTGGGGGGTTGATTATGAACACTGAAGCTTTCTTT	CASSSGGLIMNTEAFF
.	TRBV11-2	.	TRBJ2-5	TGTGCCAGCAGCTCGCTGACAGGCCTTGGCGAGACCCAGCACTTC	CASSSLTGLGETQHF
.	TRBV20-1	TRBD1	TRBJ1-5	TGCAGCGTTGAAGAGGGGGCAGGGGACGGAAGGGGAAATCAGCCCCAGCATTTT	CSVEEGAGDGRGNQPQHF
few	TRBV29-1	TRBD1	TRBJ1-2	TGCAGCGTTGGGGGACAGGAAAGACCGGGCTACACCTTC	CSVGGQERPGYTF
.	TRBV27	.	TRBJ2-7	TGTGCCAGCAGCTCAGGGGCGTCCTCCGAGCAGTACTTC	CASSSGASSEQYF
.	TRBV11-2	.	TRBJ2-3	TGTGCCAGCACTGCGTTGGATACGCAGTATTTT	CASTALDTQYF
.	TRBV5-1	.	TRBJ1-2	TGCGCCAGCAGCTTGGGGGACCTCTATGGCTACACCTTC	CASSLGDLYGYTF
many	TRBV5-5	.	TRBJ1-1	TGTGCCAGCAGCTTGGACAGGCCGAACACTGAAGCTTTCTTT	CASSLDRPNTEAFF
.	TRBV10-3	TRBD1	TRBJ1-1	TGTGCCATCAGTGTCCGGGGACAGTTGAACACTGAAGCTTTCTTT	CAISVRGQLNTEAFF
few	TRBV7-2	.	TRBJ1-4	TGTGCCAGCAGCTGGGGCCAGGACATCTCGAATGAAAAACTGTTTTTT	CASSWGQDISNEKLFF
.	TRBV19	.	TRBJ1-4	TGTGCCAGTAGTCCGGCCTGGACTGCAGATAATGAAAAACTGTTTTTT	CASSPAWTADNEKLFF
few	TRBV3-1	.	TRBJ1-2	TGTGCCAGCAGCCCCCCCGGTTCCGGGTATGGCTACACCTTC	CASSPPGSGYGYTF
many	TRBV28	.	TRBJ1-5	TGTGCCAGCAGTACCGGGGGCAGCAATCAGCCCCAGCATTTT	CASSTGGSNQPQHF
few	TRBV7-9	.	TRBJ1-2	TGTGCCAGCATCAATAGTGATCTGGGGGAACAGGGTGGCTACACCTTC	CASINSDLGEQGGYTF
few	TRBV12-3/TRBV12-4	TRBD2	TRBJ2-5	TGTGCCAGCGCTAGCGGGAGAGTGAGGCAGACCCAGTACTTC	CASASGRVRQTQYF
many	TRBV20-1	.	TRBJ1-5	TGCAGTGCTGTGAGGGGAAACGGCAATCAGCCCCAGCATTTT	CSAVRGNGNQPQHF
many	TRBV5-5	.	TRBJ1-2	TGTGCCAGCACCCTTGAGGGGGGCGAATCATATGGCTACACCTTC	CASTLEGGESYGYTF
few	TRBV20-1	TRBD2	TRBJ2-5	TGCAGTGCTAGAGATGGGCGGACTAGACAAGAGACCCAGTACTTC	CSARDGRTRQETQYF
.	TRBV28	TRBD1	TRBJ1-3	TGTGCCAGCAGTTACTCAGGGGGCCGTGGAAACACCATATATTTT	CASSYSGGRGNTIYF
.	TRBV19	TRBD1	TRBJ1-1	TGTGCCAGTACCATTCGGGACAGCTTGAACACTGAAGCTTTCTTT	CASTIRDSLNTEAFF
many	TRBV5-1	.	TRBJ2-2	TGCGCCAGCTCGGACACCGGGGAGCTGTTTTTT	CASSDTGELFF
.	TRBV19	.	TRBJ1-5	TGTGCCAGTAGTCGCCGACTAAGGACTTTAGCAAAGCCCCAGCATTTT	CASSRRLRTLAKPQHF
.	TRBV7-9	.	TRBJ1-1	TGTGCCAGCAGCGAGACAGGAGAGTCTAATGAAGCTTTCTTT	CASSETGESNEAFF
.	TRBV5-1	TRBD1	TRBJ2-7	TGCGCCAGCAGCAATCGGACAGGAAGGGGTTCCTACGAGCAGTACTTC	CASSNRTGRGSYEQYF
many	TRBV11-1	TRBD2	TRBJ2-7	TGTGCCAGCAGCCCCGCCCCTAGCGGGGGTTCCTACGAGCAGTACTTC	CASSPAPSGGSYEQYF
many	TRBV2	.	TRBJ1-2	TGTGCCAGCACCAACGGGGGGTTGAACTATGGCTACACCTTC	CASTNGGLNYGYTF
.	TRBV12-3/TRBV12-4	.	TRBJ2-5	TGTGCCAGCAGTTTAGCCGGGGCCCCTCAAGAGACCCAGTACTTC	CASSLAGAPQETQYF
.	TRBV20-1	TRBD2	TRBJ2-7	TGCAGTGCTAGAGGCCGACTAGCTGGCTACGAGCAGTACTTC	CSARGRLAGYEQYF
few	TRBV15	.	TRBJ1-5	TGTGCCACCAGCAGTGATGGAGATGCCAGGGGTGGCAATCAGCCCCAGCATTTT	CATSSDGDARGGNQPQHF
.	TRBV2	.	TRBJ2-3	TGTGCCAGCAGTGAAGCCCGCAGCTCGACAGATACGCAGTATTTT	CASSEARSSTDTQYF
few	TRBV6-1	TRBD1	TRBJ1-4	TGTGCCAGCGGACGACAGGGGAGTTTGGGGGAAAAACTGTTTTTT	CASGRQGSLGEKLFF
.	TRBV7-9	TRBD2	TRBJ2-5	TGTGCCAGCAGAAAAGGGACTAGTCACCAAGAGACCCAGTACTTC	CASRKGTSHQETQYF
few	TRBV29-1	TRBD1	TRBJ1-2	TGCAGCGTTGGACGAGACAGGGCTGATATCTATGGCTACACCTTC	CSVGRDRADIYGYTF
.	TRBV19	TRBD1	TRBJ1-2	TGTGCCAGTGGCATGGGCAGGGGGCAAGGCTACACCTTC	CASGMGRGQGYTF
once	TRBV5-6	TRBD1	TRBJ2-4	TGTGCCAGCAGCCCGGCGGCCCCGGACAGGGGAGCTCTAGCCAAAAACATTCAGTACTTC	CASSPAAPDRGALAKNIQYF
many	TRBV6-5	.	TRBJ1-1	TGTGCCAGCAGTTACTCGATAGGTGACACCTTGAACACTGAAGCTTTCTTT	CASSYSIGDTLNTEAFF
few	TRBV7-9	.	TRBJ1-2	TGTGCCAGCAGCTCCTCCCCGGGTGGCGGCTACACCTTC	CASSSSPGGGYTF
.	TRBV27	.	TRBJ1-1	TGTGCCAGCAGTTTACCGGGGAGGGACACTGAAGCTTTCTTT	CASSLPGRDTEAFF
few	TRBV18	.	TRBJ1-6	TGTGCCAGCTCAACAAGCCGAGACAGTAGTTCACCCCTCCACTTT	CASSTSRDSSSPLHF
.	TRBV20-1	.	TRBJ1-5	TGCAGTGCTAGTTCTCTTTATAGCAATCAGCCCCAGCATTTT	CSASSLYSNQPQHF
.	TRBV2	.	TRBJ1-5	TGTGCCACCTCAAGGGCCGGGACGCAGGCACATTTT	CATSRAGTQAHF
once	TRBV6-1	.	TRBJ2-6	TGTGCCAGCTCGAAGGGCGGAAACTCTGGGGCCAACGTCCTGACTTTC	CASSKGGNSGANVLTF
.	TRBV6-1	.	TRBJ2-7	TGTGCCAGCAGCTCCGGGCCCAGCCCCTACGAGCAGTACTTC	CASSSGPSPYEQYF
few	TRBV18	TRBD1	TRBJ1-5	TGTGCCAGCTCACGACAGGGGGGCCATCAGCCCCAGCATTTT	CASSRQGGHQPQHF